These 11 T cell receptor beta chains were all obtained from the same sample, sequenced in a study of cytomegalovirus exposure and HLA in healthy donors (dated by TCRdb to 2016 to 2017). To prepare the library, the immunoSEQ multiplex PCR assay was applied. For the multiplex PCR, a mixture combining 60 forward primers for TCR Vbeta segments and 13 reverse primers for TCR Jbeta segments was used. This is the immuneACCESS table as TCRdb keeps it, with only in-frame sequences that have V and J called. A part of the clones is gone; compared with another copy, unresolved V genes explain less than half, and the rest is unexplained. In all, the sample holds some 160,000 clones, and roughly 75% of those were seen once. The biggest ten clones account for 5.7% of the sample. The specimen was PBMCs. Receptor source: a man between 40 and 49 years old in good health and CMV-seronegative.

The chain uses TRBV7-2 and TRBJ2-7; TRBD2 aligns across 8 bases. The CDR3 runs to 18 residues. Losses at the gene ends were 5 bases for V and 0 bases for J; bases not matched to a gene: 15. In germline, CDR1 is SGHTA, CDR2 FQGNSA. The CDR3 loop is CASSRPGRGGTSSYEQYF. In nucleotides, the CDR3 is TGTGCCAGCAGCAGGCCCGGGCGCGGGGGGACCTCCTCCTACGAGCAGTACTTC.

Concerning this clone: An end of the junction differs from the germline gene, which may be a read error. Distinct nucleotide sequences in the sample also encode this CDR3. The rearrangement uses TRBV30 and TRBJ1-1, with 8 bases lining up with TRBD1. Germline lookup yields CDR1 GTSNPN and CDR2 SVGIG (reference sequence). The CDR3 totals 18 residues. This CDR3 reads CAWTPRSTGGPRNTEAFF. The CDR3 nucleotides read TGTGCCTGGACCCCAAGAAGCACAGGGGGTCCCCGAAACACTGAGGCTTTCTTT.

The chain uses TRBV4-1 and TRBJ1-1; D may be TRBD1 (5 bases). The V gene lost 0 bases and the J gene lost 7 bases, with 15 bases spanning the gap. Germline V gene data show CDR1 as MGHRA and CDR2 as YSYEKL. CDR3 length: 15 amino acids. The CDR3 DNA is TGCGCCAGCAGCCAAGAGTCGGCGGGGCGGAGTGAAGCTTTCTTT. This encodes CASSQESAGRSEAFF.

A single count supports this clone. V is TRBV4-3 and J is TRBJ2-2; 8 bases agree with TRBD1. The CDR3 consists of 15 residues. V lost 4 bases and J lost 1; bases outside the gene matches: 2. CDR1 is LGHNA, CDR2 YSLEER, per germline. In nucleotides, the CDR3 is TGCGCCAGCAGCCGCGGACAGGGGAACACCGGGGAGCTGTTTTTT. This codes for CASSRGQGNTGELFF.

This chain uses TRBV7-2 with TRBJ2-1; 14 bases map to TRBD2. J was trimmed by 8 bases and V by 4 bases; bases with no gene match: 7. The CDR3 covers 16 residues. Germline CDR1 SGHTA, CDR2 FQGNSA. CDR3 region: CASSSGLAGGGHEQFF. The CDR3 DNA reads as TGTGCCAGCAGCTCCGGACTAGCGGGGGGTGGCCATGAGCAGTTCTTC.

The CDR3 nucleotides read TGTGCCAGCAGCAAGGGGGACAGCCTTATGAACACTGAAGCTTTCTTT. Its protein is CASSKGDSLMNTEAFF. The rearrangement joins TRBV21-1 to TRBJ1-1; the D segment call TRBD1 is taken from the table without a DNA check. TRBV21-1 is a listed pseudogene. The CDR3 spans 16 residues.

The rearrangement joins TRBV5-1 to TRBJ2-5, with TRBD1 matching over 7 bases. TRBJ2-7 explains the end of the DNA better; the J call may be wrong. There are 16 residues in the CDR3. Germline assignment: CDR1 SGHRS and CDR2 YFSETQ. CDR3 sequence reads: CASRHDRESLPYEQYF. The CDR3 DNA follows: TGCGCCAGCAGACACGACAGGGAAAGTCTGCCCTACGAGCAGTACTTC.

The chain carries TRBV4-3 and TRBJ2-7; 10 positions match TRBD2. After removal of 1 base from V and 4 bases from J, the junction contained 7 bases not matched to a gene. The CDR3 totals 16 residues. CDR1 and CDR2 (germline): LGHNA, YSLEER. The DNA for the CDR3 is TGCGCCAGCAGCCAAGGGGAAGCTAGCGGGGGATACGAGCAGTACTTC. Translation: CASSQGEASGGYEQYF.

This clone was seen more than once but under ten times. This chain's CDR3 is CAWSVAGGPYEQYF. DNA for the CDR3: TGTGCCTGGAGTGTAGCGGGAGGACCCTACGAGCAGTACTTC. The rearrangement joins TRBV30 to TRBJ2-7; 9 nucleotides line up with TRBD2. Germline CDR1 GTSNPN, CDR2 SVGIG (reference sequence). This CDR3 is 14 amino acids long. V gave up 0 bases and J gave up 2 bases; unmatched junction bases: 2.

The chain joins TRBV27 to TRBJ2-2, with D perhaps TRBD1 (6 bases). The CDR3 is made up of 12 amino acids. In germline, CDR1 is MNHEY, CDR2 SMNVEV (reference sequence). V gave up 10 bases and J gave up 6 bases, with 12 bases separating them. CDR3 loop: CATRGAAGELFF. CDR3 sequence (DNA): TGTGCCACCAGGGGAGCCGCCGGGGAGCTGTTTTTT.

This clone has more than one count but fewer than ten. The DNA of the CDR3 is TGTGCCAGCTCACCAGGGGACAGCACCTACGAGCAGTACTTC. Its translation: CASSPGDSTYEQYF. V is TRBV18 and J is TRBJ2-7; TRBD1 aligns across 7 bases. This CDR3 has 14 amino acids. V trimming: 2 bases; J trimming: 2 bases; junction bases outside the gene matches: 3. Germline CDR1 is KGHSH and CDR2 is LQKENI.